The TCR beta chain described here comes from a study of Graves' ophthalmopathy and Graves' hyperthyroidism. Study-level results: The model forecast ophthalmopathy progression, reaching 70.59% sensitivity and around 72% specificity.

Amplified TCR beta CDR3 regions were obtained using RNA transcripts as template. In the first round, RT-PCR was carried out with HTBI primers, and a multiplex PCR formed the second round. TCRdb used MiXCR to reprocess the multiplex PCR reads, holding one entry per CDR3 protein. The sample lists about 620,000 distinct CDR3 sequences; 22% were seen once. New diagnoses, under 2 months' duration, and ages 18 to 65 characterized the hyperthyroidism patients. PBMCs were isolated from a roughly 9.3 ml sample of fresh peripheral blood. This clonotype appeared many times. Antigen specificity is unknown. The sample taken for sequencing was peripheral blood. The clonotype was recovered from a young woman with stable Graves' hyperthyroidism. Some clones in this sample may be carry-over from other donors' samples.

CDR3 in amino acids: CSVVQTTEAFF. The DNA of the CDR3 is TGCAGCGTTGTCCAGACCACTGAAGCTTTCTTT. V and J are TRBV29-1 and TRBJ1-1; D is ambiguous. Trimming shortened V by 4 bases and J by 4 bases, and 7 bases separated the two germline ends. The CDR3 extends over 11 amino acids. The V gene's germline CDR1 is SQVTM and CDR2 ANQGSEA. Full variable domain (outside the CDR3, taken from reference TRBV29-1 and TRBJ1-1): SAVISQKPSRDICQRGTSLTIQCQVDSQVTMMFWYRQQPGQSLTLIATANQGSEATYESGFVIDKFPISRPNLTFSTLTVSNMSPEDSSIYLCSVVQTTEAFFGQGTRLTVV.